Below are 16 T cell receptor beta chains sequenced from a single sample in a study of PD-1 and CTLA-4 blockade in melanoma. The table came from immunoSEQ multiplex PCR; TCRdb's copy has only in-frame clones and leaves some out. The table shows nearly 30,000 clones, with 85% to 90% occurring only once. Material: CD8+ T cells from peripheral blood, obtained before anti-PD-1 treatment. The receptors come from a human donor with melanoma.

The chain has TRBV7-9 and TRBJ1-1; D is perhaps TRBD1 (6 bases). Germline loops: CDR1 SEHNR, CDR2 FQNEAQ (reference sequence). The CDR3 is 15 amino acids. The V end lost 4 bases, the J end lost 6 bases, and 18 bases lay between the germline ends. This CDR3 is CASSSRAGGEAEAFF. The CDR3 DNA reads as TGTGCCAGCAGCTCCAGGGCCGGGGGCGAAGCTGAAGCTTTCTTT.

J is TRBJ2-5 and V is TRBV11-2; 8 bases are a match to TRBD1. This CDR3 is 15 amino acids long. The junction had 8 bases not matched to a gene; V was cut back by 3 bases and J by 5 bases. The germline gives CDR1 SGHAT, CDR2 FQNNGV. For the CDR3, the DNA is TGTGCCAGCAGCTTGCGGGCAGGGGACAGGGAGACCCAGTACTTC. It encodes CASSLRAGDRETQYF.

V gene TRBV28 combines with J gene TRBJ1-5; 7 nucleotides align to TRBD1. With 4 bases clipped from V and 1 base from J, the junction kept 7 bases outside the gene matches. The germline gives CDR1 MDHEN, CDR2 SYDVKM. The CDR3 extends over 16 amino acids. This chain's CDR3 is CASSWGRGESNQPQHF. CDR3 DNA: TGTGCCAGCAGTTGGGGCAGGGGGGAGAGCAATCAGCCCCAGCATTTT.

V is TRBV6-5 and J is TRBJ2-7, with 7 bases fitting TRBD2. CDR3 length: 13 amino acids. Germline V gene lookup returns CDR1 MNHEY and CDR2 SVGAGI. J lost 4 bases, V lost 10 bases, and 10 bases had no gene match. In DNA form, the CDR3 reads TGTGCCACCTCCGGGACTAACGTTTACGAGCAGTACTTC. Its protein is CATSGTNVYEQYF.

The chain joins TRBV19 to TRBJ1-1, with no clear D. The CDR3 contains 13 residues. Germline V lookup: CDR1 LNHDA, CDR2 SQIVND (reference sequence). Trimming stripped 4 bases from V and 4 bases from J, with 10 bases between. The CDR3 protein is CASSTGSITEAFF. The CDR3 DNA is TGTGCCAGTAGTACCGGGTCTATCACTGAAGCTTTCTTT.

The chain joins TRBV7-9 to TRBJ1-5, with no clear D. The CDR3 runs 13 residues. Trimming took off 5 bases at V and 1 base at J, with 6 bases between the two ends. Germline V gives CDR1 SEHNR, CDR2 FQNEAQ (reference sequence). The CDR3 loop reads CASSPASNQPQHF. The CDR3 DNA is TGTGCCAGCAGCCCCGCGAGCAATCAGCCCCAGCATTTT.

V gene TRBV19 combines with J gene TRBJ1-6; D possibly corresponds to TRBD1 (5 bases). Trimming took off 8 bases at V and 10 bases at J, with 21 bases between the two ends. The CDR3 consists of 15 residues. The germline V gene has CDR1 LNHDA and CDR2 SQIVND (reference sequence). CDR3 DNA sequence: TGTGCCAGTGGACATTCGGGCTGGGGAAAGTCACCCCTCCACTTT. It yields the protein CASGHSGWGKSPLHF.

This chain joins TRBV28 and TRBJ2-5, with D tentatively TRBD1 (6 bases). The CDR3 spans 15 residues. Per germline, CDR1 MDHEN and CDR2 SYDVKM. With 8 bases removed from V and 1 base from J, the gap between germline ends came to 17 bases. CDR3 sequence: CASSQSRGPQETQYF. The CDR3 bases are TGTGCCAGCTCCCAATCCAGGGGACCCCAAGAGACCCAGTACTTC.

V gene TRBV27 combines with J gene TRBJ2-7; perhaps TRBD2 as D (6 bases). This CDR3 is 15 amino acids long. Deletions cut 2 bases from V and 0 bases from J, with 11 bases between. Germline V gene lookup returns CDR1 MNHEY and CDR2 SMNVEV (reference sequence). This chain's CDR3 is CASSLQAGRSYEQYF. In nucleotides, the CDR3 is TGTGCCAGCAGTTTACAAGCGGGTCGCTCCTACGAGCAGTACTTC.

The chain couples TRBV6-5 to TRBJ1-6; D not resolved. Per germline, CDR1 MNHEY and CDR2 SVGAGI. The length of the CDR3 is 13 residues. V lost 5 bases to trimming and J lost 10 bases, with 12 bases between them. The chain's CDR3 is CASSTVPGSPLHF. CDR3 nucleotide sequence: TGTGCCAGCAGTACGGTACCCGGGTCACCCCTCCACTTT.

The chain links TRBV6-6 to TRBJ2-7; D unresolved. Germline V gene sequence: CDR1 MNHNY, CDR2 SVGAGI (reference sequence). The CDR3 covers 17 residues. V was clipped by 5 bases and J by 6 bases, with 26 bases between them. This CDR3 is CASSPSPRRGKLVEQYF. The CDR3 DNA reads as TGTGCCAGCAGTCCATCCCCGAGGAGAGGCAAACTGGTCGAGCAGTACTTC.

This chain uses TRBV7-9 with TRBJ2-7; 9 bases agree with TRBD2. The CDR3 is made up of 14 amino acids. V shed 2 bases and J 3 bases; nucleotides not matched to a gene: 2. Germline CDR1 is SEHNR and CDR2 is FQNEAQ (reference sequence). CDR3 DNA sequence: TGTGCCAGCAGCTTACAACTAGCGGGCTACGAGCAGTACTTC. Its translation is CASSLQLAGYEQYF.

This clone was seen a single time. The gene calls are TRBV5-4 and TRBJ2-7; D is unclear. V shed 3 bases and J shed 1 base, with 11 bases lying between them. The CDR3 length is 14 residues. Germline-derived CDR1 and CDR2 are SGHNT and YYREEE (reference sequence). The CDR3 DNA reads TGTGCCAGCAGCTCGGCAGTCTCGTCCTACGAGCAGTACTTC. Translated: CASSSAVSSYEQYF. Variable domain in full (rest from reference TRBV5-4 and TRBJ2-7): ETGVTQSPTHLIKTRGQQVTLRCSSQSGHNTVSWYQQALGQGPQFIFQYYREEENGRGNFPPRFSGLQFPNYSSELNVNALELDDSALYLCASSSAVSSYEQYFGPGTRLTVT.

The gene calls are TRBV30 and TRBJ2-1, with a possible D match to TRBD2 (5 bases). The CDR3 runs to 11 residues. Trimming left V 6 bases short and J 4 bases short, with 7 bases between. The germline V gene encodes CDR1 GTSNPN and CDR2 SVGIG (reference sequence). The CDR3 protein is CACRGYNEQFF. The CDR3 region has the DNA TGTGCCTGCCGCGGGTACAATGAGCAGTTCTTC.

The chain is built from TRBV5-1 and TRBJ1-1; TRBD1 matches 9 bases. V was pared by 2 bases and J by 5 bases, with 13 bases of the junction left unmatched. In germline, CDR1 is SGHRS, CDR2 YFSETQ. This CDR3 comprises 17 residues. The CDR3 here is CASSLARTGDVGTEAFF. The CDR3 DNA reads as TGCGCCAGCAGCTTAGCCCGGACAGGGGACGTTGGTACTGAAGCTTTCTTT.

The J gene is TRBJ1-6, the V gene TRBV4-2, with 9 bases matching TRBD1. The germline V gene encodes CDR1 LGHNA and CDR2 YNFKEQ. The CDR3 extends over 15 amino acids. Germline trimming cut 1 base from V and 6 bases from J; bases unmatched to any gene: 1. CDR3 residues: CASSQVQGANSPLHF. In DNA, the CDR3 is TGTGCCAGCAGCCAAGTACAGGGGGCTAATTCACCCCTCCACTTT.